This T cell receptor (beta chain) was recorded in a study of blood T cell repertoires in COVID-19 (dated by TCRdb to the early 2020s). Regarding the complete study: Samples from collaborators originated in the United States, Italy and Spain and spanned both the acute and convalescent phases of COVID-19. The prospective study material was composed of cDNA or gDNA derived from T cells, B-cell-depleted T cells, or PBMCs. The dataset comprised deeply sampled blood TCRbeta repertoires from subjects exposed to, actively infected with, or recovered from COVID-19. A freely available public database, intended as a resource for researchers studying the immune response to SARS-CoV-2, is where the repertoires were released. Samples came from the ongoing ImmuneRACE study (first 160 participants) plus 1,254 subjects from 6 global collaborators. Sample metadata almost always included a de-identified subject ID, COVID-19 status, age in years and sex. Where available, HLA class I and class II types were taken from metadata supplied by the sample provider and were not determined by assay-based typing. Summary of the overall study and its limitations: The quantity of clinical and demographic metadata differed by source and by participant and was supplied without curation.

TCRbeta CDR3 regions were amplified from genomic DNA using the immunoSEQ Assay, a bias-controlled multiplex PCR. In the authors' own workflow: The number of nucleated cells in each sample was estimated from the amplification of reference gene primers within the assay. Sequence reads were collapsed and filtered to measure the absolute abundance of every unique TCRbeta CDR3 rearrangement. For each sample, productive Simpson clonality was calculated as the square root of Simpson's diversity index over productive rearrangements. TCRdb obtained this table from immuneACCESS and retained in-frame rearrangements with V and J assigned. These tables miss some clones; where compared with another copy, unresolved V genes account for less than half of the shortfall, and the remainder is unexplained. V, J and clone size are those of that table, while D and trimming were read from the DNA. This sample holds some 270,000 clones; about 90% were observed only once. Over 2.5% of the sample is held by the ten biggest clonotypes.

Participants in the prospective study were enrolled through a virtual design, were aged roughly 18 to 100 years, and lived in roughly 24 United States geographic areas. Cohort assignment in the prospective study relied on participant-reported clinical history from a screening survey and a study questionnaire. Exposed participants had been in contact with someone with a PCR-confirmed or clinician-diagnosed COVID-19 case within 2 weeks of study entry. Each participant in the prospective study had whole blood, serum and a nasopharyngeal or oropharyngeal swab collected by mobile phlebotomists. Over a roughly 2-month period, participants in the prospective study had the option of providing additional blood draws and questionnaires. Before DNA extraction, prospective study blood samples were shipped either frozen or at room temperature. Comment on this clone: Its antigen target is currently unknown. Base qualities are not at hand, and no much larger clone is one base apart.

The source material was PBMCs or T cells enriched from blood (not recorded which). The source of this sequence is a woman in her thirties or forties who had been exposed to COVID-19.

CDR3 sequence: CASSLVGGLSYGYTF. The DNA sequence follows: TGTGCCAGCAGCTTAGTGGGGGGTTTAAGCTATGGCTACACCTTC. The sequence links TRBV7-9 to TRBJ1-2; the D gene is possibly TRBD1, with 5 bases matching. CDR1 is given as SEHNR and CDR2 as FQNEAQ, both from the germline V gene (reference sequence). V drops 1 base and J drops 4 bases, leaving 13 bases in between. From cysteine to phenylalanine, the CDR3 is 15 amino acids long. Just the 45-base CDR3 DNA is kept, in frame starting at base 1. Reference TRBV7-9 and TRBJ1-2 proteins supply the regions before and after the CDR3; the full variable domain is: DTGVSQNPRHKITKRGQNVTFRCDPISEHNRLYWYRQTLGQGPEFLTYFQNEAQLEKSRLLSDRFSAERPKGSFSTLEIQRTEQGDSAMYLCASSLVGGLSYGYTFGSGTRLTVV.